The rows below give T cell receptor beta chains drawn from one sample of a study of T-cell reconstitution after alpha-beta-depleted transplantation in children. TCRdb re-called the PCR reads with MiXCR, one entry per CDR3 protein. This sample carries approximately 110,000 distinct CDR3 sequences, 23% of them seen once, and the ten largest clones take roughly a tenth. The sequences come from PBMCs, mostly from graft donor cells, collected 180 days after TCRalphabeta/CD19-depleted stem cell transplant. The receptors come from a male patient aged 2-10 years who had a stem cell transplant for chronic granulomatous disease, so the T cells may come from the graft donor. Each CDR3 is given with its conserved first and last residue. A D gene is named only where the DNA matches it firmly. For some rows the clone size is stated as once, few or many, or as a class when expanded; others skip it.

TRBJ2-1 TRBV12-3/TRBV12-4 . TRBD2 CASSARLAGDWEYNEQFF TGTGCCAGCAGCGCTCGACTAGCGGGAGACTGGGAGTACAATGAGCAGTTCTTC
TRBJ2-2 TRBV7-8 . TRBD2 CASSPHGRANIGELFF TGTGCCAGCAGCCCCCACGGGAGGGCCAACATCGGGGAGCTGTTTTTT
TRBJ1-2 TRBV12-3/TRBV12-4 few . CASSLRTGTSGYTF TGTGCCAGCAGTCTTCGAACAGGAACGAGCGGCTACACCTTC
TRBJ2-1 TRBV19 many TRBD2 CASSTSLAGADNEQFF TGTGCCAGTAGTACCTCCCTAGCGGGGGCGGACAATGAGCAGTTCTTC
TRBJ1-2 TRBV5-1 . TRBD1 CASSEPGTGQYGYTF TGCGCCAGCAGCGAACCCGGGACAGGGCAGTATGGCTACACCTTC
TRBJ2-1 TRBV29-1 . TRBD2 CSVAVAGLGYNEQFF TGCAGCGTCGCAGTAGCGGGGCTCGGGTACAATGAGCAGTTCTTC
TRBJ2-7 TRBV7-8 many . CASRSEGAFYEQYF TGTGCCAGCAGGTCGGAGGGCGCGTTCTACGAGCAGTACTTC
TRBJ2-5 TRBV10-1 . . CANWTDKETQYF TGCGCCAACTGGACAGACAAAGAGACCCAGTACTTC
TRBJ2-3 TRBV20-1 many TRBD2 CSATTSGGASDTQYF TGCAGTGCTACTACTAGCGGGGGGGCCTCAGATACGCAGTATTTT
TRBJ2-7 TRBV5-1 few TRBD2 CASSLDGLAVYEQYF TGCGCCAGCAGCTTAGACGGACTAGCGGTATACGAGCAGTACTTC
TRBJ2-7 TRBV20-1 many . CSAKAPTTYEQYF TGCAGTGCAAAAGCCCCCACCACCTACGAGCAGTACTTC
TRBJ2-7 TRBV5-6 . . CASSIETRYEQYF TGTGCCAGCAGCATTGAGACCCGCTACGAGCAGTACTTC
TRBJ2-2 TRBV12-3/TRBV12-4 few . CASRSSNTGELFF TGTGCCAGCAGGTCCTCGAACACCGGGGAGCTGTTTTTT
TRBJ2-5 TRBV7-6 . TRBD2 CASRGGEETQYF TGTGCCAGCAGGGGGGGGGAGGAGACCCAGTACTTC
TRBJ2-7 TRBV12-3/TRBV12-4 . TRBD2 CASSSPSGKMGYEQYF TGTGCCAGCAGTTCCCCTAGCGGAAAGATGGGGTACGAGCAGTACTTC
TRBJ2-1 TRBV5-1 . TRBD1 CASSLAQGAGEQFF TGCGCCAGCAGCTTGGCGCAGGGGGCGGGTGAGCAGTTCTTC
TRBJ2-5 TRBV12-3/TRBV12-4 many TRBD1 CASKGARAQYF TGTGCCAGCAAGGGGGCTAGGGCCCAGTACTTC
TRBJ2-5 TRBV11-1 few . CASSFEGETQYF TGTGCCAGCAGCTTTGAGGGAGAGACCCAGTACTTC
TRBJ2-5 TRBV5-6 . . CASSLLGPLKKETQYF TGTGCCAGCAGCTTGTTGGGACCCCTCAAAAAGGAGACCCAGTACTTC
TRBJ2-2 TRBV5-5 . TRBD2 CASREAASGRRTGELFF TGTGCCAGCAGAGAAGCCGCTAGCGGGAGAAGGACCGGGGAGCTGTTTTTT
TRBJ2-3 TRBV20-1 many TRBD2 CSARDPILAVTDTQYF TGCAGTGCTAGAGATCCCATACTAGCGGTCACAGATACGCAGTATTTT
TRBJ2-7 TRBV5-1 . . CASSLDLHLTGLTYEQYF TGCGCCAGCAGCTTGGACCTTCACTTGACAGGACTTACCTACGAGCAGTACTTC
TRBJ1-5 TRBV20-1 many TRBD1 CSAREGQGAIGNQPQHF TGCAGTGCTAGAGAGGGACAGGGGGCAATTGGCAATCAGCCCCAGCATTTT
TRBJ2-1 TRBV18 many TRBD1 CASSPGADRGQWQFF TGTGCCAGCTCACCTGGGGCGGACAGGGGGCAATGGCAGTTCTTC
TRBJ2-5 TRBV12-3/TRBV12-4 few TRBD2 CASSVTSGGQETQYF TGTGCCAGCAGTGTAACTAGCGGGGGCCAAGAGACCCAGTACTTC
TRBJ2-7 TRBV12-3/TRBV12-4 many TRBD2 CASRPSGGSPYEQYF TGTGCCAGCAGACCGTCCGGCGGGAGCCCCTACGAGCAGTACTTC
TRBJ1-2 TRBV20-1 many . CSARNYGYTF TGCAGTGCTCGAAACTATGGCTACACCTTC
TRBJ2-5 TRBV6-5 . . CASSLRQTQYF TGTGCCAGCAGTCTCCGACAGACCCAGTACTTC
TRBJ1-4 TRBV2 many TRBD1 CASRGQGVLEKLFF TGTGCCAGCAGAGGACAGGGCGTCCTAGAAAAACTGTTTTTT
TRBJ2-7 TRBV9 few . CASSAGAGSYEQYF TGTGCCAGCAGCGCGGGGGCAGGAAGCTACGAGCAGTACTTC
TRBJ2-1 TRBV12-3/TRBV12-4 few . CASSVNRDNEQFF TGTGCCAGCAGTGTTAACAGGGACAATGAGCAGTTCTTC
TRBJ2-2 TRBV12-3/TRBV12-4 . . CASSLKAGGTGELFF TGTGCCAGCAGTTTAAAGGCCGGGGGAACCGGGGAGCTGTTTTTT
TRBJ1-1 TRBV15 many . CATSVRGGGAREAFF TGTGCCACCAGCGTGCGGGGTGGGGGGGCGAGAGAAGCTTTCTTT
TRBJ2-3 TRBV29-1 many . CSAGTYSTDTQYF TGCAGCGCCGGGACATACAGCACAGATACGCAGTATTTT
TRBJ2-5 TRBV27 . . CASSRWTSQETQYF TGTGCCAGCAGTAGGTGGACCTCCCAAGAGACCCAGTACTTC
TRBJ2-1 TRBV5-4 many TRBD1 CASSLDPRTGRLLSSYNEQFF TGTGCCAGCAGCTTGGATCCCCGGACAGGGCGCCTCTTAAGCTCCTACAATGAGCAGTTCTTC
TRBJ2-3 TRBV27 few TRBD2 CASSPLAGASSSTDTQYF TGTGCCAGCAGTCCACTAGCGGGAGCCTCTTCGAGCACAGATACGCAGTATTTT
TRBJ2-7 TRBV20-1 . TRBD2 CSARGGTSGTRVYEQYF TGCAGTGCTAGAGGCGGGACTAGCGGAACTCGAGTGTACGAGCAGTACTTC
TRBJ2-5 TRBV5-5 . . CASSSPGVAETQYF TGTGCCAGCAGTTCCCCCGGAGTGGCAGAGACCCAGTACTTC
TRBJ2-1 TRBV20-1 many TRBD1 CSAPLAWTGNNEQFF TGCAGTGCTCCCTTGGCCTGGACAGGGAACAATGAGCAGTTCTTC
TRBJ2-7 TRBV12-3/TRBV12-4 once . CASSLNSRSSYEQYF TGTGCCAGCAGTTTAAACTCTCGGAGCTCCTACGAGCAGTACTTC
TRBJ2-5 TRBV5-1 . . CASSRLGARETQYF TGCGCCAGCAGCCGACTAGGGGCAAGAGAGACCCAGTACTTC
TRBJ2-2 TRBV12-3/TRBV12-4 . . CASSRYGGQIKYTGELFF TGTGCCAGCAGCCGCTACGGTGGGCAGATTAAATACACCGGGGAGCTGTTTTTT
TRBJ1-1 TRBV12-3/TRBV12-4 . . CASSRRQVGMNTEAFF TGTGCCAGCAGCCGAAGACAGGTAGGGATGAACACTGAAGCTTTCTTT
TRBJ2-3 TRBV20-1 . . CSARVGQGTDTQYF TGCAGTGCTAGAGTAGGGCAGGGGACAGATACGCAGTATTTT
TRBJ2-3 TRBV25-1 many . CASSARQLPDTQYF TGTGCCAGCAGTGCCAGGCAGTTACCAGATACGCAGTATTTT